The 12 T cell receptor beta chains presented below share a single source sample, sequenced in a study of T-cell reconstitution after alpha-beta-depleted transplantation in children. Construction of the TCRbeta library involved unique molecular identifiers. TCRdb independently ran MiXCR on the PCR reads; one entry per CDR3 protein. The profile covers some 600,000 distinct CDR3 sequences, with approximately 15% appearing a single time and 1.1% taken by the ten largest. The sequencing used PBMCs from the stem cell graft donor, collected from the stem cell graft. These TCRs come from a human donor who donated a stem cell graft to a child with acute myeloid leukemia.

This clonotype was counted at least ten times. The CDR3 nucleotides are TGTGCCAGCAGCTTGAGCCAAACAGATACGCAGTATTTT. Translated, it gives CASSLSQTDTQYF. The gene calls are TRBV5-5 and TRBJ2-3; D remains ambiguous. The CDR3 is 13 amino acids. CDR1 and CDR2 (germline): SGHKS, YYEKEE (reference sequence). The V and J ends lost 1 base and 3 bases respectively, with 6 bases between them.

This clonotype was picked up a small number of times. The V call is TRBV20-1, the J call TRBJ2-2, with D maybe TRBD1 (5 bases). Between the trimmed V and J ends, which lost 6 bases and 3 bases, there was a span of 17 bases. Germline loops: CDR1 DFQATT, CDR2 SNEGSKA (reference sequence). The CDR3 has 15 residues. The CDR3 DNA is TGCAGTGCCCCCCGCCAGGGCGATTACACCGGGGAGCTGTTTTTT. Translation: CSAPRQGDYTGELFF.

This chain links TRBV12-3 or TRBV12-4 with TRBJ2-2; D is perhaps TRBD2 (5 bases). This CDR3 comprises 15 residues. Between the trimmed V and J ends, which lost 3 bases and 3 bases, there was a span of 11 bases. The CDR3 nucleotides are TGTGCCAGCAGTTTGGTTAAGAGGGACACCGGGGAGCTGTTTTTT. This codes for CASSLVKRDTGELFF.

Comment on this clonotype: The CDR3 does not end in the conserved phenylalanine or tryptophan, so this is likely a read error. J is TRBJ2-1 and V is TRBV20-1; 7 bases align to TRBD1. Unmatched junction bases numbered 7, after V lost 2 bases and J lost 6 bases. CDR1 and CDR2 (germline): DFQATT, SNEGSKA (reference sequence). The CDR3 sequence is 14 residues long. The CDR3 here is CSARSGGAPNEQFL. The CDR3 DNA reads TGCAGTGCTAGATCAGGGGGAGCCCCCAATGAGCAGTTCCTC.

This clonotype occurred many times. The chain is built from TRBV12-3 or TRBV12-4 and TRBJ2-7, with D perhaps TRBD2 (5 bases). Trimming took off 2 bases at V and 5 bases at J, with 7 bases between the two ends. The CDR3 extends over 12 amino acids. For the CDR3, the DNA is TGTGCCAGCAGTTTATCGGGAAACGAGCAGTACGTC. Translated, it gives CASSLSGNEQYV.

This clonotype was observed many times. An end of the junction does not agree with germline; a read error may underlie this. The chain has TRBV29-1 and TRBJ2-3, with D uncertain. The CDR3 has 11 amino acids. The germline V gene has CDR1 SQVTM and CDR2 ANQGSEA. This CDR3 is CSVEGADTQYF. CDR3 nucleotides: TGCAGCGTAGAAGGAGCAGATACGCAGTATTTT.

This clonotype appeared many times. The chain links TRBV29-1 to TRBJ2-7; D remains ambiguous. V dropped 2 bases and J dropped 0 bases, with 8 bases sitting between them. CDR1 and CDR2 from the germline V gene are SQVTM and ANQGSEA. The CDR3 contains 13 residues. Here the CDR3 DNA reads TGCAGCGTTGAATCACCTGTCTCCTACGAGCAGTACTTC. Translated, it gives CSVESPVSYEQYF.

The V call is TRBV11-2, the J call TRBJ2-1; D uncertain. This CDR3 region has 12 residues. Germline values: CDR1 SGHAT, CDR2 FQNNGV. V was trimmed by 4 bases and J by 6 bases, leaving 7 bases between them. The CDR3 DNA follows: TGTGCCAGCAGCTCTTGGCGCAATGAGCAGTTCTTC. It translates to CASSSWRNEQFF. Supplemented by reference TRBV11-2 and TRBJ2-1, the full variable domain reads EAGVAQSPRYKIIEKRQSVAFWCNPISGHATLYWYQQILGQGPKLLIQFQNNGVVDDSQLPKDRFSAERLKGVDSTLKIQPAKLEDSAVYLCASSSWRNEQFFGPGTRLTVL.

The chain combines TRBV27 with TRBJ2-7; a possible D gene is TRBD2 (5 bases). With 2 bases removed from V and 0 bases from J, the gap between germline ends came to 11 bases. The germline V gene has CDR1 MNHEY and CDR2 SMNVEV (reference sequence). The CDR3 covers 15 residues. For the CDR3, the DNA is TGTGCCAGCAGTTTAAGAGGGCTGAGCTCCTACGAGCAGTACGTC. As protein: CASSLRGLSSYEQYV.

This clonotype was seen ten or more times. The chain employs TRBV7-2 and TRBJ1-1, with 9 positions matching TRBD1. The CDR3 is 15 residues long. V dropped 2 bases and J dropped 6; count of bases not matched to a gene: 7. The germline V gene has CDR1 SGHTA and CDR2 FQGNSA. The CDR3 loop reads CASSLPGTGRAEAFF. In DNA, the CDR3 is TGTGCCAGCAGCTTACCCGGGACAGGGAGGGCTGAAGCTTTCTTT.

The V call is TRBV11-3, the J call TRBJ2-1; D remains unclear. CDR3 length: 13 residues. Trimming removed 4 bases from V and 8 bases from J, with 12 bases in between. Germline values: CDR1 SGHNT, CDR2 YENEEA. The CDR3 region is CASSSTQRDEQFF. CDR3 coding DNA: TGTGCCAGCAGCTCGACTCAAAGGGATGAGCAGTTCTTC.

This clonotype came up many times. V and J are TRBV7-2 and TRBJ2-1; tentative D call: TRBD1 (6 bases). Between the trimmed V and J ends, which lost 4 bases and 3 bases, there was a span of 7 bases. The CDR3 is made up of 13 amino acids. The germline V gene encodes CDR1 SGHTA and CDR2 FQGNSA. The CDR3 nucleotides are TGTGCCAGCAGCTCACAGGGCTACAATGAGCAGTTCTTC. Translation: CASSSQGYNEQFF.